Shown below are 20 T cell receptor beta chains from a single sample sequenced in a study of beta chain features in type 1 diabetes. Sequenced material consisted of expressed TCRB transcripts (all of the isolated RNA was reverse transcribed). Assay: immunoSEQ multiplex PCR; the TCRdb copy retains only in-frame clones and omits some. Counted here are 400,000 to 550,000 clones, roughly an eighth occurring once; the ten biggest clones make up roughly 0.046%. Sequenced: naive CD4+ T cells from blood. These receptors all come from a woman between 18 and 29 years old in good health.

This clone came up a few times. The chain combines TRBV2 with TRBJ2-7; D is ambiguous. The CDR3 has 15 amino acids. CDR1 is SNHLY, CDR2 FYNNEI, per germline. Trimming removed 1 base from V and 1 base from J, with 11 bases in between. The CDR3 DNA follows: TGTGCCAGCAGTGAAGTCAAAGGGTGGTCCTACGAGCAGTACGTC. This translates into CASSEVKGWSYEQYV.

A few counts support this clone. The rearrangement uses TRBV7-2 and TRBJ1-6; the D gene is possibly TRBD1 (5 bases). CDR1 is SGHTA, CDR2 FQGNSA, per germline. The CDR3 loop spans 15 amino acids. V lost 5 bases, J lost 7 bases, and 15 bases lay in between. The CDR3 coding sequence is TGTGCCAGCAGCCTACAACGGGGGGAAAATTCACCCCTCCACTTT. It translates to CASSLQRGENSPLHF.

This clone appeared a few times. This chain uses TRBV30 with TRBJ2-5; tentative D call: TRBD1 (5 bases). The J call may be faulty, since TRBJ2-7 better matches the DNA end. The CDR3 sequence is 12 residues long. Germline lookup yields CDR1 GTSNPN and CDR2 SVGIG (reference sequence). The CDR3 region is CAWTRVRDEQYF. The CDR3 nucleotides are TGTGCCTGGACCAGGGTTCGGGACGAGCAGTACTTC.

The chain is built from TRBV9 and TRBJ2-1; 8 nucleotides line up with TRBD2. The CDR3 is 15 residues long. Germline values: CDR1 SGDLS, CDR2 YYNGEE. With 1 base clipped from V and 8 bases from J, the junction kept 8 bases outside the gene matches. CDR3: CASSVLGLASDEQFF. CDR3 bases: TGTGCCAGCAGCGTACTTGGACTAGCAAGTGATGAGCAGTTCTTC.

This clone was observed a few times. The chain joins TRBV29-1 to TRBJ2-3; D is possibly TRBD2 (6 bases). V was pared by 4 bases and J by 2 bases, with 13 bases between. Germline lookup yields CDR1 SQVTM and CDR2 ANQGSEA. The CDR3 is made up of 14 amino acids. The CDR3 here is CSVGVGGITDTQYF. The CDR3 nucleotides are TGCAGCGTTGGGGTTGGAGGGATCACAGATACGCAGTATTTT.

This clone was found a few times. The chain links TRBV9 to TRBJ1-2; 9 bases align to TRBD1. With V trimmed by 2 bases and J by 4 bases, 3 bases remained unmatched. Germline V gene sequence: CDR1 SGDLS, CDR2 YYNGEE. The CDR3 consists of 14 residues. The CDR3 sequence is CASSVDRGIYGYTF. In nucleotides, the CDR3 is TGTGCCAGCAGCGTGGACAGGGGCATCTATGGCTACACCTTC.

This clone was observed a few times. The chain uses TRBV18 and TRBJ2-5, with 9 bases that match TRBD2. V lost 3 bases, J lost 2 bases, and 4 bases stayed unmatched. Germline V lookup: CDR1 KGHSH, CDR2 LQKENI. The CDR3 loop spans 15 amino acids. In DNA, the CDR3 is TGTGCCAGCTCACCTTCGCTAGCGGGACAAGAGACCCAGTACTTC. Amino acid sequence: CASSPSLAGQETQYF.

This clone was found a few times. V is TRBV2 and J is TRBJ2-3; a weak D match, TRBD1 (6 bases). CDR1 is SNHLY and CDR2 is FYNNEI in the germline V gene. The V gene lost 3 bases and the J gene lost 0 bases, with 10 bases spanning the gap. The CDR3 is made up of 15 amino acids. CDR3 amino acids: CASSDLGQSTDTQYF. The CDR3 coding sequence is TGTGCCAGCAGTGACTTAGGACAGAGCACAGATACGCAGTATTTT. Combining the CDR3 with reference TRBV2 and TRBJ2-3 gives the whole variable domain EPEVTQTPSHQVTQMGQEVILRCVPISNHLYFYWYRQILGQKVEFLVSFYNNEISEKSEIFDDQFSVERPDGSNFTLKIRSTKLEDSAMYFCASSDLGQSTDTQYFGPGTRLTVL.

The rearrangement uses TRBV14 and TRBJ2-6; D may be TRBD2 (6 bases). Germline lookup yields CDR1 SGHDN and CDR2 FVKESK. Deletions cut 4 bases from V and 1 base from J, with 8 bases between. This CDR3 is built from 15 residues. CDR3 in amino acids: CASSRGGSGANVLTF. The CDR3 nucleotides are TGTGCCAGCAGCCGGGGAGGTTCTGGGGCCAACGTCCTGACTTTC.

This clone was seen more than once but under ten times. J is TRBJ2-1 and V is TRBV18; D call uncertain. With 3 bases removed from V and 6 bases from J, the gap between germline ends came to 15 bases. The CDR3 length is 15 residues. Germline V gene data show CDR1 as KGHSH and CDR2 as LQKENI. CDR3 coding DNA: TGTGCCAGCTCACCGGGCCTCAGTGCCCTCAATGAGCAGTTCTTC. This gives the protein CASSPGLSALNEQFF.

The rearrangement links TRBV11-3 to TRBJ1-1; the D gene is possibly TRBD1 (5 bases). This CDR3 has 15 residues. Germline V gene lookup returns CDR1 SGHNT and CDR2 YENEEA. Trimming took off 2 bases at V and 0 bases at J, with 10 bases between the two ends. The chain's CDR3 is CASSLYGTVNTEAFF. CDR3 bases: TGTGCCAGCAGCTTATATGGGACTGTGAACACTGAAGCTTTCTTT.

This clone was seen a handful of times. V gene TRBV7-2 combines with J gene TRBJ2-5, with no clear D. The V end lost 4 bases, the J end lost 1 base, and 7 bases lay between the germline ends. This CDR3 region has 13 residues. Germline assignment: CDR1 SGHTA and CDR2 FQGNSA. Here the CDR3 reads CASSSHAQETQYF. As DNA, the CDR3 is TGTGCCAGCAGCTCCCACGCCCAAGAGACCCAGTACTTC. The full variable domain, completed using reference TRBV7-2 and TRBJ2-5, is GAGVSQSPSNKVTEKGKDVELRCDPISGHTALYWYRQSLGQGLEFLIYFQGNSAPDKSGLPSDRFSAERTGGSVSTLTIQRTQQEDSAVYLCASSSHAQETQYFGPGTRLLVL.

The chain uses TRBV11-3 and TRBJ2-2, with 8 bases fitting TRBD1. Trimming removed 5 bases from V and 6 bases from J; junction bases left unmatched: 8. This CDR3 spans 15 amino acids. Germline-derived CDR1 and CDR2 are SGHNT and YENEEA. CDR3 coding DNA: TGTGCCAGCAGCCCTCGGACAGGGATGGCCGGGGAGCTGTTTTTT. Its protein product is CASSPRTGMAGELFF.

This clone has more than one count but fewer than ten. J is TRBJ1-2 and V is TRBV14; D unclear. Trimming pared 1 base from V and 2 bases from J, leaving 14 bases between. Germline V lookup: CDR1 SGHDN, CDR2 FVKESK. The CDR3 consists of 16 residues. The CDR3 DNA is TGTGCCAGCAGCCAAGTCCTCGGTCCCAAGAACTATGGCTACACCTTC. Translation: CASSQVLGPKNYGYTF. The whole variable domain, filled in from reference TRBV14 and TRBJ1-2, reads EAGVTQFPSHSVIEKGQTVTLRCDPISGHDNLYWYRRVMGKEIKFLLHFVKESKQDESGMPNNRFLAERTGGTYSTLKVQPAELEDSGVYFCASSQVLGPKNYGYTFGSGTRLTVV.

Only a few counts were recorded for this clone. The chain carries TRBV28 and TRBJ1-6, with D possibly matching TRBD1 (5 bases). CDR3 length equals 16 residues. Germline loops: CDR1 MDHEN, CDR2 SYDVKM. V lost 3 bases, J lost 8 bases, and 17 bases lay in between. The CDR3 loop reads CASSLSSQGGDSPLHF. CDR3 coding DNA: TGTGCCAGCAGTTTGTCATCGCAGGGCGGGGATTCACCCCTCCACTTT.

V is TRBV30 and J is TRBJ1-3; D gene ambiguous. CDR1 GTSNPN and CDR2 SVGIG come from the germline V gene (reference sequence). Between the trimmed V and J ends, which lost 2 bases and 0 bases, there was a span of 14 bases. The CDR3 runs 16 residues. DNA of the CDR3: TGTGCCTGGAGTTCGCAGGTCACCGTCTCTGGAAACACCATATATTTT. Encoded protein: CAWSSQVTVSGNTIYF.

The chain combines TRBV18 with TRBJ2-1, with D maybe TRBD1 (5 bases). The V gene's germline CDR1 is KGHSH and CDR2 LQKENI. CDR3 length equals 15 residues. V gave up 2 bases and J gave up 2 bases, with 10 bases separating them. CDR3 residues: CASSPMDMPYNEQFF. Written as DNA, the CDR3 is TGTGCCAGCTCACCAATGGACATGCCCTACAATGAGCAGTTCTTC.

In its sample, this clone was seen a few times. The chain recombines TRBV7-3 with TRBJ2-5; D is undetermined. CDR1 and CDR2 from the germline V gene are SGHTA and FQGTGA. The length of the CDR3 is 15 residues. The V and J ends lost 0 bases and 5 bases respectively, with 13 bases between them. Here the CDR3 reads CASSLTGSPGETQYF. As DNA, the CDR3 is TGTGCCAGCAGCTTAACAGGGTCGCCTGGGGAGACCCAGTACTTC.

This clone was seen once. This chain connects TRBV6-5 to TRBJ1-2; D call uncertain. Trimming pared 3 bases from V and 4 bases from J, leaving 15 bases between. Germline values: CDR1 MNHEY, CDR2 SVGAGI. This CDR3 spans 15 amino acids. The CDR3 spells CASSYGGSPGYGYTF. DNA for the CDR3: TGTGCCAGCAGTTATGGTGGCTCGCCGGGCTATGGCTACACCTTC.

A word on this clone: Within the sample, other DNA sequences also encode this same CDR3. The V and J genes are TRBV15 and TRBJ2-1; weak D call: TRBD1 (5 bases). V was pared by 0 bases and J by 9 bases, with 6 bases between. The length of the CDR3 is 12 residues. Germline-derived CDR1 and CDR2 are LNHNV and YYDKDF (reference sequence). For the CDR3, the DNA is TGTGCCACCAGCAGAGATAGGGGTGAGCAGTTCTTC. Translated: CATSRDRGEQFF.